These 5 T cell receptor beta chains were sequenced from one sample in a study of blood T cell repertoires in COVID-19. The repertoire was sequenced with immunoSEQ multiplex PCR; TCRdb's copy has only in-frame clones and lacks some. The sample carries roughly 200,000 clones, 70% to 90% recorded once. The sample consisted of peripheral blood. Receptors were obtained from a woman under 30 who had recovered from COVID-19.

The gene calls are TRBV5-1 and TRBJ2-7; TRBD2 aligns across 13 bases. J lost 4 bases, V lost 4 bases, and 8 bases had no gene match. CDR3 length: 16 amino acids. CDR1 and CDR2 from the germline V gene are SGHRS and YFSETQ. The CDR3 here is CASSKNGLAGEYEQYF. The CDR3 bases are TGCGCCAGCAGCAAAAACGGACTAGCGGGAGAGTACGAGCAGTACTTC.

J is TRBJ2-7 and V is TRBV7-9; 7 nucleotides align to TRBD1. With V trimmed by 6 bases and J by 2 bases, 13 bases remained unmatched. The CDR3 consists of 16 residues. Germline loops: CDR1 SEHNR, CDR2 FQNEAQ (reference sequence). The DNA for the CDR3 is TGTGCCAGCAGTCCTACCCTACGGGACAGAACCTACGAGCAGTACTTC. Translated: CASSPTLRDRTYEQYF.

The sample holds a few counts of this clone. This rearrangement joins TRBV18 to TRBJ1-1; TRBD1 agrees at 7 bases. After removal of 1 base from V and 1 base from J, the junction contained 3 bases not matched to a gene. The germline gives CDR1 KGHSH, CDR2 LQKENI. The CDR3 contains 15 residues. The DNA for the CDR3 is TGTGCCAGCTCACCACTCGGACAGGAGAACACTGAAGCTTTCTTT. Translating gives CASSPLGQENTEAFF.

This clone was seen once. V gene TRBV30 combines with J gene TRBJ2-5; D gene uncertain. V was clipped by 1 base and J by 4 bases, with 7 bases between them. The germline gives CDR1 GTSNPN, CDR2 SVGIG (reference sequence). The CDR3 is 12 residues long. DNA for the CDR3: TGTGCCTGGAGTGCCCTAGGAGAGACCCAGTACTTC. It translates to CAWSALGETQYF.

This chain connects TRBV13 to TRBJ1-1; a possible D gene is TRBD1 (5 bases). The germline V gene encodes CDR1 PRHDT and CDR2 FYEKMQ (reference sequence). The CDR3 has 13 residues. The V end lost 4 bases, the J end lost 1 base, and 7 bases lay between the germline ends. The CDR3 DNA is TGTGCCAGCAGCTCAGGACAGAACACTGAAGCTTTCTTT. Its protein product is CASSSGQNTEAFF.